The 13 T cell receptor beta chains reported below all come from one sample, sequenced in a study of T cells after yellow fever vaccination. Each CDR3 protein gets one entry after TCRdb re-called the 5' RACE reads with MiXCR. The sample has 300,000 to 400,000 distinct CDR3 sequences, 3% to 4.5% seen once. The sample here was PBMCs, taken 5 days after the yellow fever booster vaccination. All receptors come from a man between 18 and 35 years old who received the YFV17D yellow fever vaccine.

This clonotype was counted at least ten times. V usage is TRBV7-3 and J usage is TRBJ2-1; D might be TRBD2 (5 bases). CDR3 length: 14 amino acids. Trimming removed 5 bases from V and 8 bases from J, with 16 bases in between. The V gene's germline CDR1 is SGHTA and CDR2 FQGTGA. The CDR3 nucleotides read TGTGCCAGCAGCGAAGGACTTGACGGCGATGAGCAGTTCTTC. It codes for CASSEGLDGDEQFF.

This clonotype was observed a handful of times. The chain uses TRBV6-6 and TRBJ1-1, with no clear D. The V and J ends lost 5 bases and 4 bases respectively, with 17 bases between them. The germline gives CDR1 MNHNY, CDR2 SVGAGI (reference sequence). This CDR3 has 15 residues. The CDR3 DNA follows: TGTGCCAGCAGTACCCAATTGGGCGGTGGCACTGAAGCTTTCTTT. Its translation is CASSTQLGGGTEAFF.

This clonotype has more than one count but fewer than ten. The chain employs TRBV20-1 and TRBJ2-5; D is uncertain. The CDR3 runs to 13 residues. V was pared by 0 bases and J by 0 bases, with 5 bases between. The germline V gene encodes CDR1 DFQATT and CDR2 SNEGSKA (reference sequence). In nucleotides, the CDR3 is TGCAGTGCTAGAGACGACTACCAAGAGACCCAGTACTTC. It encodes CSARDDYQETQYF.

The J gene is TRBJ1-1, the V gene TRBV11-2; 8 nucleotides agree with TRBD1. Unmatched junction bases numbered 14, after V lost 6 bases and J lost 11 bases. Per germline, CDR1 SGHAT and CDR2 FQNNGV. The CDR3 length is 14 residues. The CDR3 reads CASRPQGARFVAFF. CDR3 DNA sequence: TGTGCCAGCAGACCTCAGGGGGCCCGATTCGTGGCTTTCTTT.

This clonotype was counted a few times. The chain recombines TRBV27 with TRBJ1-6; no reliable D call. The germline V gene encodes CDR1 MNHEY and CDR2 SMNVEV (reference sequence). The CDR3 contains 14 residues. With 6 bases removed from V and 6 bases from J, the gap between germline ends came to 12 bases. DNA of the CDR3: TGTGCCAGCAGACCGAGGACCGGTAATTCACCCCTCCACTTT. This encodes CASRPRTGNSPLHF.

This clonotype occurred many times. CDR3 DNA sequence: TGTGCCATCAGCGATCTACAGCGAAGGAAAAATGGCTACACCTTC. As protein: CAISDLQRRKNGYTF. The chain carries TRBV10-3 and TRBJ1-2; D unresolved. The CDR3 runs to 15 residues. V lost 6 bases, J lost 6 bases, and 20 bases lay in between. Germline CDR1 ENHRY, CDR2 SYGVKD.

This chain joins TRBV7-9 and TRBJ1-3; D not certain. Trimming stripped 5 bases from V and 2 bases from J, with 4 bases between. The germline V gene encodes CDR1 SEHNR and CDR2 FQNEAQ (reference sequence). This CDR3 has 12 amino acids. The CDR3 region is CASSHTGNTIYF. The CDR3, as DNA: TGTGCCAGCAGCCATACTGGAAACACCATATATTTT.

This clonotype was picked up many times. The chain combines TRBV19 with TRBJ1-5, with 9 bases lining up with TRBD1. After removal of 5 bases from V and 2 bases from J, the junction contained 7 bases not matched to a gene. The CDR3 is made up of 16 amino acids. Germline V gene sequence: CDR1 LNHDA, CDR2 SQIVND (reference sequence). The CDR3 DNA is TGTGCCAGTAGTCCGGACAGGGGTATCGGCAATCAGCCCCAGCATTTT. Translating gives CASSPDRGIGNQPQHF.

This clonotype was detected many times. Here the CDR3 reads CASKGKGNSGRQFF. CDR3 bases: TGCGCCAGCAAGGGGAAGGGTAATTCCGGTCGGCAGTTCTTC. V gene TRBV5-1 combines with J gene TRBJ2-1, with TRBD1 as a possible D gene (5 bases). The CDR3 loop spans 14 amino acids. Germline V gene lookup returns CDR1 SGHRS and CDR2 YFSETQ. Trimming cost V 6 bases and J 12 bases, with 22 bases left between them.

In this sample, this clonotype turned up many times. The chain carries TRBV5-1 and TRBJ1-1; D unclear. CDR3 length: 14 amino acids. CDR1 SGHRS and CDR2 YFSETQ come from the germline V gene. V shed 1 base and J shed 0 bases, with 7 bases lying between them. CDR3 DNA sequence: TGCGCCAGCAGCTTGCGGCGTATGAACACTGAAGCTTTCTTT. It yields the protein CASSLRRMNTEAFF.

This clonotype was seen a few times. This chain joins TRBV5-1 and TRBJ1-1, with D possibly matching TRBD1 (6 bases). Germline lookup yields CDR1 SGHRS and CDR2 YFSETQ. CDR3 size: 16 residues. Between the trimmed V and J ends, which lost 6 bases and 1 base, there was a span of 19 bases. The CDR3 DNA reads as TGCGCCAGCACCCCCCGACAGGCGGCGGAGAACACTGAAGCTTTCTTT. As protein: CASTPRQAAENTEAFF.

J is TRBJ1-2 and V is TRBV20-1, with a tentative D call TRBD1 (5 bases). CDR3 size: 14 residues. From germline, CDR1 is DFQATT and CDR2 SNEGSKA (reference sequence). The V gene lost 0 bases and the J gene lost 0 bases, with 8 bases spanning the gap. The CDR3 protein is CSARDQGANYGYTF. The CDR3 DNA is TGCAGTGCTAGAGATCAGGGAGCTAACTATGGCTACACCTTC.

This chain connects TRBV7-2 to TRBJ2-4; 9 bases match TRBD1. The germline gives CDR1 SGHTA, CDR2 FQGNSA. This CDR3 has 14 amino acids. Trimming at V came to 5 bases and at J to 9 bases, leaving 8 bases not matched to a gene. The CDR3 spells CASSARTGAAIQYF. CDR3 sequence (DNA): TGTGCCAGCAGCGCCCGGACAGGGGCCGCCATTCAGTACTTC.